The 25 T cell receptor beta chains reported below all come from one sample, sequenced in a study of OX40 agonist ivuxolimab in advanced cancers. Clones were read by immunoSEQ multiplex PCR, and TCRdb kept only the in-frame ones, dropping some. The sample yields 30,000 to 35,000 clones, around 93% seen once. The sequences come from CD4+ or CD8+ T cells sorted from blood, collected in a trial of the OX40 agonist ivuxolimab. The receptors come from an adult with an advanced solid tumor such as melanoma, head and neck, liver or kidney cancer.

The J gene is TRBJ1-1, the V gene TRBV19; TRBD1 aligns across 8 bases. The CDR3 has 14 residues. CDR1 and CDR2 from the germline V gene are LNHDA and SQIVND (reference sequence). V was pared by 7 bases and J by 10 bases, with 14 bases of the junction left unmatched. DNA of the CDR3: TGTGCCAGTAAGACAATCGAGACAGGGGTCCGAGCTTTCTTT. It encodes CASKTIETGVRAFF.

The chain is built from TRBV27 and TRBJ2-7; TRBD2 aligns across 10 bases. Unmatched junction bases numbered 16, after V lost 5 bases and J lost 3 bases. Germline CDR1 is MNHEY and CDR2 is SMNVEV (reference sequence). The CDR3 runs 18 residues. CDR3 amino acids: CASSQQSAAIAGGYEQYF. In DNA, the CDR3 is TGTGCCAGCAGTCAACAATCTGCCGCTATAGCGGGGGGCTACGAGCAGTACTTC.

This sequence joins TRBV13 and TRBJ2-4, with D uncertain. Deletions cut 5 bases from V and 6 bases from J, with 14 bases between. In germline, CDR1 is PRHDT, CDR2 FYEKMQ (reference sequence). The length of the CDR3 is 14 residues. DNA of the CDR3: TGTGCCAGCAGCCCCGGTCCGGGCTCAAACATTCAGTACTTC. It yields the protein CASSPGPGSNIQYF.

The chain combines TRBV28 with TRBJ2-2; 10 bases agree with TRBD1. V was pared by 3 bases and J by 7 bases, with 8 bases of the junction left unmatched. Looked up from germline, CDR1 is MDHEN and CDR2 is SYDVKM. The CDR3 runs to 16 residues. The CDR3 loop reads CASSFRQGASDGELFF. CDR3 nucleotides: TGTGCCAGCAGTTTCCGACAGGGGGCAAGTGACGGGGAGCTGTTTTTT.

The V and J genes are TRBV4-1 and TRBJ2-3; 7 bases are shared with TRBD2. V gave up 4 bases and J gave up 3 bases; unmatched junction bases: 10. Germline V gene sequence: CDR1 MGHRA, CDR2 YSYEKL. The CDR3 spans 16 residues. The CDR3 DNA reads as TGCGCCAGCAGCCTTGGTCGGGGGGAGGTGACAGATACGCAGTATTTT. Its translation: CASSLGRGEVTDTQYF.

The V call is TRBV25-1, the J call TRBJ2-7, with 8 positions matching TRBD1. The germline gives CDR1 MGHDK, CDR2 SYGVNS. V lost 2 bases and J lost 10; bases outside the gene matches: 7. This CDR3 is 13 amino acids long. The CDR3 loop is CASSEVIGTGQYF. CDR3 DNA sequence: TGTGCCAGCAGTGAAGTAATAGGGACAGGACAGTACTTC.

This clone was detected once. The chain links TRBV27 to TRBJ2-3, with unresolved D. The germline CDR1 and CDR2 sequences are MNHEY and SMNVEV (reference sequence). Trimming took 7 bases from V and 8 from J, leaving 10 bases between them. This CDR3 comprises 11 residues. In nucleotides, the CDR3 is TGTGCCAGCACTGTAGGTCTTACGCAGTATTTT. It specifies CASTVGLTQYF.

CDR3 in amino acids: CASSPPLNEQYF. Written as DNA, the CDR3 is TGTGCCAGCAGTCCTCCTCTTAACGAGCAGTACTTC. The chain has TRBV28 and TRBJ2-7; D remains ambiguous. Deletions cut 5 bases from V and 5 bases from J, with 10 bases between. Germline V gives CDR1 MDHEN, CDR2 SYDVKM. The CDR3 length is 12 residues.

The chain employs TRBV7-9 and TRBJ2-1; D uncertain. The CDR3 is 13 residues long. CDR1 and CDR2 from the germline V gene are SEHNR and FQNEAQ (reference sequence). V gave up 5 bases and J gave up 9 bases, with 14 bases separating them. The CDR3 spells CASSRPPYAEQFF. The CDR3 nucleotides are TGTGCCAGCAGCCGACCCCCTTATGCTGAGCAGTTCTTC.

The gene calls are TRBV7-9 and TRBJ2-1, with 7 bases fitting TRBD1. CDR1 is SEHNR, CDR2 FQNEAQ, per germline (reference sequence). The CDR3 extends over 15 amino acids. The trim removed 2 bases at V and 6 bases at J, leaving 7 bases unmatched. CDR3 protein: CASSLQTGWGNEQFF. The CDR3 region has the DNA TGTGCCAGCAGCTTACAGACAGGGTGGGGCAATGAGCAGTTCTTC.

V and J are TRBV7-8 and TRBJ2-5; 7 nucleotides align to TRBD1. The V and J ends lost 5 bases and 5 bases, in that order; junction bases with no gene match: 5. The CDR3 runs to 13 residues. CDR1 is SGHVS and CDR2 is FQNEAQ in the germline V gene. The CDR3 region is CASSVTGFETQYF. CDR3 sequence (DNA): TGTGCCAGCAGCGTGACAGGGTTCGAGACCCAGTACTTC. The entire variable domain, with the rest obtained from reference TRBV7-8 and TRBJ2-5, is as follows: GAGVSQSPRYKVAKRGQDVALRCDPISGHVSLFWYQQALGQGPEFLTYFQNEAQLDKSGLPSDRFFAERPEGSVSTLKIQRTQQEDSAVYLCASSVTGFETQYFGPGTRLLVL.

The chain carries TRBV7-9 and TRBJ1-1, with D perhaps TRBD1 (5 bases). V was cut by 4 bases and J by 0 bases, with 12 bases left in between. Germline CDR1 and CDR2: SEHNR and FQNEAQ (reference sequence). This CDR3 has 15 residues. In DNA form, the CDR3 reads TGTGCCAGCAGCTGGGGGTCGGGAATGAACACTGAAGCTTTCTTT. Its translation: CASSWGSGMNTEAFF. The whole variable domain, remainder taken from reference TRBV7-9 and TRBJ1-1, is DTGVSQNPRHKITKRGQNVTFRCDPISEHNRLYWYRQTLGQGPEFLTYFQNEAQLEKSRLLSDRFSAERPKGSFSTLEIQRTEQGDSAMYLCASSWGSGMNTEAFFGQGTRLTVV.

This chain links TRBV27 with TRBJ2-7; D not resolved. This CDR3 is 13 amino acids long. CDR1 is MNHEY and CDR2 is SMNVEV in the germline V gene (reference sequence). V was cut by 2 bases and J by 7 bases, with 12 bases left in between. The CDR3 is CASSLTDSSEQYF. DNA for the CDR3: TGTGCCAGCAGTTTAACGGATAGCTCTGAGCAGTACTTC.

The V call is TRBV19, the J call TRBJ1-2, with 7 nucleotides matching TRBD1. J lost 4 bases, V lost 1 base, and 6 bases had no gene match. The CDR3 is 15 amino acids. Germline loops: CDR1 LNHDA, CDR2 SQIVND (reference sequence). The CDR3 is CASSIGARDSYGYTF. As DNA, the CDR3 is TGTGCCAGTAGTATAGGGGCACGGGACAGCTATGGCTACACCTTC.

By share of the sample, this clone is medium-sized. This chain uses TRBV23-1 with TRBJ2-5; tentative D call: TRBD1 (5 bases). TRBV23-1 carries the ORF label, with uncertain function. This CDR3 has 16 residues. The V gene lost 0 bases and the J gene lost 2 bases, with 13 bases spanning the gap. The CDR3 DNA sequence: TGCGCCAGCAGTCAATCGGGCAGGGCGGATCAAGAGACCCAGTACTTC. It codes for CASSQSGRADQETQYF.

V and J are TRBV5-1 and TRBJ2-1; D is unclear. Germline loops: CDR1 SGHRS, CDR2 YFSETQ. This CDR3 comprises 14 residues. The V and J ends lost 0 bases and 10 bases respectively, with 14 bases between them. For the CDR3, the DNA is TGCGCCAGCAGCTTGGCCCGACGCGGATTGGAGCAGTTCTTC. Amino acid sequence: CASSLARRGLEQFF.

This chain joins TRBV7-9 and TRBJ2-1, with D possibly TRBD1 on 6 matching bases. The CDR3 loop spans 13 amino acids. With 5 bases removed from V and 4 bases from J, the gap between germline ends came to 9 bases. Germline lookup yields CDR1 SEHNR and CDR2 FQNEAQ (reference sequence). The CDR3 bases are TGTGCCAGCAGCCCGGACAGTTACAATGAGCAGTTCTTC. This encodes CASSPDSYNEQFF.

V and J are TRBV7-2 and TRBJ1-4; D might be TRBD1 (5 bases). The CDR3 length is 16 residues. Trimming shortened V by 5 bases and J by 8 bases, and 21 bases separated the two germline ends. Germline V gene data show CDR1 as SGHTA and CDR2 as FQGNSA. For the CDR3, the DNA is TGTGCCAGCAGCCCCCCCGGGTCAGCAGGGCTGGAAAAACTGTTTTTT. Translated, it gives CASSPPGSAGLEKLFF.

The V call is TRBV4-3, the J call TRBJ2-1, with 7 nucleotides matching TRBD2. Trimming cost V 4 bases and J 3 bases; bases outside gene matches: 12. The CDR3 is 17 amino acids. The germline V gene encodes CDR1 LGHNA and CDR2 YSLEER. CDR3 sequence (DNA): TGCGCCAGCAGCCCCAAGTGGAGGTCTAGCGGCTACAATGAGCAGTTCTTC. Protein: CASSPKWRSSGYNEQFF.

The gene calls are TRBV29-1 and TRBJ1-4, with 10 bases that match TRBD1. CDR3 length equals 10 residues. Germline V gene lookup returns CDR1 SQVTM and CDR2 ANQGSEA. With 3 bases clipped from V and 14 bases from J, the junction kept 0 bases outside the gene matches. The chain's CDR3 is CSVETGGLFF. For the CDR3, the DNA is TGCAGCGTTGAGACAGGGGGCCTGTTTTTT.

The rearrangement joins TRBV27 to TRBJ1-5; D gene uncertain. The V end lost 0 bases, the J end lost 6 bases, and 9 bases lay between the germline ends. The CDR3 length is 14 residues. Looked up from germline, CDR1 is MNHEY and CDR2 is SMNVEV (reference sequence). The CDR3 spells CASSLSIGLQPQHF. In nucleotides, the CDR3 is TGTGCCAGCAGTTTATCGATCGGGCTTCAGCCCCAGCATTTT.

This chain uses TRBV27 with TRBJ2-6; 9 bases align to TRBD1. V shed 5 bases, J shed 2 bases, and the junction held 10 bases outside the gene matches. CDR1 is MNHEY and CDR2 is SMNVEV in the germline V gene (reference sequence). This CDR3 has 18 residues. DNA of the CDR3: TGTGCCAGCAGTCCTGAGAGGGACAGGGTAACTGGGGCCAACGTCCTGACTTTC. This gives the protein CASSPERDRVTGANVLTF. The entire variable domain, with the rest obtained from reference TRBV27 and TRBJ2-6, is as follows: EAQVTQNPRYLITVTGKKLTVTCSQNMNHEYMSWYRQDPGLGLRQIYYSMNVEVTDKGDVPEGYKVSRKEKRNFPLILESPSPNQTSLYFCASSPERDRVTGANVLTFGAGSRLTVL.

V and J are TRBV11-2 and TRBJ1-2; D is perhaps TRBD1 (6 bases). The germline gives CDR1 SGHAT, CDR2 FQNNGV. Deletions cut 5 bases from V and 8 bases from J, with 15 bases between. The CDR3 covers 13 residues. CDR3 region: CASSRPRGEGYTF. CDR3 coding DNA: TGTGCCAGCAGCCGCCCCAGGGGAGAGGGCTACACCTTC.

This clone was counted once. J is TRBJ1-2 and V is TRBV5-4, with 10 bases lining up with TRBD1. Trimming cost V 5 bases and J 7 bases; bases outside gene matches: 2. The CDR3 contains 12 residues. CDR1 is SGHNT, CDR2 YYREEE, per germline (reference sequence). Written as DNA, the CDR3 is TGTGCCAGCAGGACAGGGGGCCTTGGCTACACCTTC. Translation gives CASRTGGLGYTF.

The chain couples TRBV7-9 to TRBJ1-4, with a tentative D call TRBD1 (5 bases). The CDR3 totals 14 residues. Trimming took off 5 bases at V and 8 bases at J, with 15 bases between the two ends. The germline V gene has CDR1 SEHNR and CDR2 FQNEAQ (reference sequence). The CDR3 loop is CASSIRDEREKLFF. Here the CDR3 DNA reads TGTGCCAGCAGCATCCGGGACGAGAGGGAAAAACTGTTTTTT.